These 25 T cell receptor beta chains were all obtained from the same sample, sequenced in a study of T cells in Graves' hyperthyroidism and ophthalmopathy. The source material, RNA transcripts, was used to amplify TCR beta CDR3 regions. The HTBI set primed first-round TCR CDR3 RT-PCR. TCRdb ran MiXCR on the multiplex PCR reads and lists one entry per CDR3 protein. The sample yields approximately 870,000 distinct CDR3 sequences, over 35% seen once. Sequenced: blood. The receptors originated from a man aged 18 to 35 with Graves' hyperthyroidism.

The chain is built from TRBV20-1 and TRBJ2-7; the D is unclear. The CDR3 runs to 12 residues. Trimming took 3 bases from V and 4 from J, leaving 10 bases between them. Germline CDR1 and CDR2: DFQATT and SNEGSKA (reference sequence). CDR3 DNA: TGCAGTGCTAGGGGTCCGAATTACGAGCAGTACTTC. Its translation is CSARGPNYEQYF.

This clonotype was seen a handful of times. DNA for the CDR3: TGCAGTGCGCAGCTGGGGCAGATTAATTCACCCCTCCACTTT. Amino acid sequence: CSAQLGQINSPLHF. The chain couples TRBV20-1 to TRBJ1-6, with D maybe TRBD1 (5 bases). The CDR3 covers 14 residues. The germline V gene encodes CDR1 DFQATT and CDR2 SNEGSKA (reference sequence). The germline V and J ends were trimmed by 6 bases and 6 bases, with 15 bases remaining between them.

Concerning this clonotype: Being one base from a much bigger clone, this may be a read error. The chain recombines TRBV4-2 with TRBJ1-5; D not certain. The germline V gene has CDR1 LGHNA and CDR2 YNFKEQ. The CDR3 runs 14 residues. V was shortened by 0 bases and J by 3 bases, with 6 bases between the two germline ends. CDR3 nucleotides: TGTGCCAGCAGCCAAGATCAGGCCAATCAGCCCCAGCATTTT. This encodes CASSQDQANQPQHF.

This chain joins TRBV2 and TRBJ1-4; 7 bases are shared with TRBD1. Germline V lookup: CDR1 SNHLY, CDR2 FYNNEI. The trim removed 8 bases at V and 3 bases at J, leaving 15 bases unmatched. This CDR3 region has 17 residues. CDR3 sequence (DNA): TGTGCCAGCTCACCAACGCTCGGGACAGCGGCTAATGAAAAACTGTTTTTT. Its translation is CASSPTLGTAANEKLFF.

This clonotype was counted at least ten times. The chain joins TRBV15 to TRBJ2-7; D not resolved. Germline V CDR1 and CDR2: LNHNV, YYDKDF (reference sequence). V shed 5 bases and J shed 2 bases, with 13 bases lying between them. This CDR3 is built from 14 residues. This CDR3 reads CATSGAGSTYEQYF. The CDR3 DNA is TGTGCCACCAGCGGCGCCGGGTCTACCTACGAGCAGTACTTC.

The V call is TRBV7-2, the J call TRBJ1-3; D perhaps matches TRBD1 (5 bases). Trimming removed 1 base from V and 0 bases from J, with 10 bases in between. The germline V gene encodes CDR1 SGHTA and CDR2 FQGNSA. This CDR3 spans 16 amino acids. CDR3 DNA sequence: TGTGCCAGCAGCTTAGAGGGGATGAGCTCTGGAAACACCATATATTTT. Its translation is CASSLEGMSSGNTIYF.

The table lists this clonotype with a count of one. It may be a read error: a sequence one base away is much more abundant. V and J are TRBV7-2 and TRBJ1-1; the D gene is possibly TRBD1 (5 bases). Germline V gives CDR1 SGHTA, CDR2 FQGNSA. The germline V and J ends were trimmed by 4 bases and 5 bases, with 11 bases remaining between them. The CDR3 runs to 13 residues. CDR3 sequence reads: CASSSRVETEAFF. CDR3 nucleotide sequence: TGTGCCAGCAGCTCCAGGGTGGAGACTGAAGCTTTCTTT.

This chain links TRBV5-1 with TRBJ2-7, with 13 bases fitting TRBD2. In germline, CDR1 is SGHRS, CDR2 YFSETQ. The CDR3 is 18 residues long. With V trimmed by 4 bases and J by 2 bases, 12 bases remained unmatched. The CDR3 sequence is CASSPLRTSGSYPYEQYF. CDR3 in DNA: TGCGCCAGCAGCCCCCTCCGGACTAGCGGGAGTTACCCCTACGAGCAGTACTTC.

In its sample, this clonotype was seen once. CDR3 in DNA: TGTGCCAGCAGCCAAGTTCGCGGGGCAACTAATGAAAAACTGTTTTTT. Translation: CASSQVRGATNEKLFF. The gene calls are TRBV14 and TRBJ1-4, with D unresolved. This CDR3 is 16 amino acids long. V lost 1 base and J 0 bases, leaving 9 bases between the germline ends. Germline loops: CDR1 SGHDN, CDR2 FVKESK.

The V and J genes are TRBV7-9 and TRBJ1-6; 7 nucleotides align to TRBD1. This CDR3 contains 15 residues. CDR1 is SEHNR, CDR2 FQNEAQ, per germline (reference sequence). Unmatched junction bases numbered 4, after V lost 3 bases and J lost 5 bases. CDR3 coding DNA: TGTGCCAGCAGCTTGGACAGGTTCCATAATTCACCCCTCCACTTT. This codes for CASSLDRFHNSPLHF.

This clonotype has at least ten counts. The chain carries TRBV10-3 and TRBJ1-6, with D possibly matching TRBD1 (5 bases). Germline CDR1 reads ENHRY; CDR2 reads SYGVKD. V shed 10 bases and J shed 10 bases, with 17 bases lying between them. CDR3 length: 13 residues. The CDR3 region has the DNA TGTGCCAGCGCGGCCAGGGTGGAGTCACCCCTCCACTTT. Encoded protein: CASAARVESPLHF.

This rearrangement joins TRBV2 to TRBJ2-5; tentative D call: TRBD1 (5 bases). Germline loops: CDR1 SNHLY, CDR2 FYNNEI. Deletions cut 2 bases from V and 5 bases from J, with 12 bases between. This CDR3 has 14 residues. The CDR3 sequence: CASSELGVQETQYF. The DNA of the CDR3 is TGTGCCAGCAGTGAACTAGGGGTACAGGAGACCCAGTACTTC.

The V gene is TRBV5-6, the J gene TRBJ2-3; no firm D call. The V end lost 3 bases, the J end lost 0 bases, and 11 bases lay between the germline ends. This CDR3 has 15 residues. Germline-derived CDR1 and CDR2 are SGHDT and YYEEEE. CDR3 in DNA: TGTGCCAGCAGCTCCTACCATACTAGCACAGATACGCAGTATTTT. It codes for CASSSYHTSTDTQYF.

This clonotype was detected ten times or more. The J gene is TRBJ1-2, the V gene TRBV9; 9 nucleotides line up with TRBD1. CDR3 size: 15 residues. Per the germline V gene, CDR1 is SGDLS and CDR2 is YYNGEE. The junction had 6 bases not matched to a gene; V was cut back by 4 bases and J by 2 bases. The CDR3 nucleotides read TGTGCCAGCAGCCCCCAACAGGGGGCGAACTATGGCTACACCTTC. It specifies CASSPQQGANYGYTF.

This clonotype was recorded many times. This chain links TRBV25-1 with TRBJ1-2; 7 nucleotides line up with TRBD1. The germline CDR1 and CDR2 sequences are MGHDK and SYGVNS. The length of the CDR3 is 14 residues. The J segment lost 7 bases and the V segment lost 4 bases, leaving 9 bases of the junction unmatched. CDR3 in DNA: TGTGCCAGCAGTGCAGGGGGGAAGTCTGGTGGCTACACCTTC. Protein product: CASSAGGKSGGYTF.

In regard to this clonotype: Given a much more abundant clone one base away, this may be a read error. The chain has TRBV9 and TRBJ1-1; 9 bases fit TRBD1. The CDR3 length is 14 residues. Trimming removed 4 bases from V and 4 bases from J; junction bases left unmatched: 5. The V gene's germline CDR1 is SGDLS and CDR2 YYNGEE. The CDR3 DNA is TGTGCCAGCAGCAACCCGGGACAGGGCACTGAAGCTTTCTTT. It codes for CASSNPGQGTEAFF.

In this sample, this clonotype turned up once. This chain joins TRBV6-5 and TRBJ2-7; the D is unclear. The CDR3 has 13 amino acids. The ends were cut back, 2 bases at V and 7 bases at J, with 12 bases in the middle. Germline lookup yields CDR1 MNHEY and CDR2 SVGAGI. DNA of the CDR3: TGTGCCAGCAGTTACGTTGTAAATGGGGAGCAGTACTTC. This gives the protein CASSYVVNGEQYF.

The rearrangement joins TRBV2 to TRBJ1-4; the D is unclear. Germline CDR1 and CDR2: SNHLY and FYNNEI. The CDR3 has 13 amino acids. Trimming removed 6 bases at V and 5 bases at J, with 10 bases between. CDR3 protein: CASSQKGNEKLFF. The CDR3 DNA follows: TGTGCCAGCAGCCAGAAAGGGAATGAAAAACTGTTTTTT.

This clonotype was seen only a few times. This chain joins TRBV2 and TRBJ1-5, with a tentative D call TRBD1 (6 bases). Germline CDR1 SNHLY, CDR2 FYNNEI. V dropped 6 bases and J dropped 5 bases, with 14 bases sitting between them. The CDR3 runs to 14 residues. DNA of the CDR3: TGTGCCAGCAGGCAGGGGCCCCCCCATCAGCCCCAGCATTTT. It encodes CASRQGPPHQPQHF.

The chain uses TRBV29-1 and TRBJ1-1, with a possible D match to TRBD1 (5 bases). Deletions cut 8 bases from V and 3 bases from J, with 16 bases between. CDR1 and CDR2 (germline): SQVTM, ANQGSEA. The CDR3 covers 13 residues. CDR3 loop: CSLQVGSDTEAFF. The CDR3 DNA reads TGCAGCTTACAGGTGGGGAGTGACACTGAAGCTTTCTTT.

This clonotype occurred many times. The gene calls are TRBV12-3 or TRBV12-4 and TRBJ1-2; 7 bases line up with TRBD1. The CDR3 has 13 amino acids. V lost 5 bases, J lost 8 bases, and 8 bases stayed unmatched. CDR3 nucleotide sequence: TGTGCCAGCAGTGCCCGACAGGGAGGAGGCTACACCTTC. It yields the protein CASSARQGGGYTF.

This clonotype was counted only a few times. The rearrangement links TRBV12-3 or TRBV12-4 to TRBJ2-6, with D unresolved. The V gene lost 6 bases and the J gene lost 0 bases, with 21 bases spanning the gap. The CDR3 runs to 19 residues. CDR3 bases: TGTGCCAGCAGGGCTCTTTCTAGGGTTACCAGCTCTGGGGCCAACGTCCTGACTTTC. This translates into CASRALSRVTSSGANVLTF.

The chain couples TRBV7-3 to TRBJ2-3; a possible D gene is TRBD2 (5 bases). The V gene's germline CDR1 is SGHTA and CDR2 FQGTGA. Trimming shortened V by 5 bases and J by 5 bases, and 8 bases separated the two germline ends. This CDR3 is 12 amino acids long. The CDR3 spells CASSPGGDTQYF. The CDR3 DNA reads as TGTGCCAGCAGCCCTGGAGGAGATACGCAGTATTTT.

Remarks on this clonotype: This clone may be a read error of a much larger clone one base away. The chain employs TRBV2 and TRBJ1-6, with D tentatively TRBD1 (6 bases). CDR1 is SNHLY and CDR2 is FYNNEI in the germline V gene. The CDR3 consists of 14 residues. Trimming removed 8 bases at V and 6 bases at J, with 14 bases between. Here the CDR3 DNA reads TGTGCCAGCTCCCACTACAGGGTTAATTCACCCCTCCACTTT. Translated: CASSHYRVNSPLHF.

The chain uses TRBV28 and TRBJ2-7; D remains unclear. The germline V and J ends were trimmed by 6 bases and 2 bases, with 17 bases remaining between them. Germline CDR1 is MDHEN and CDR2 is SYDVKM. This CDR3 is 15 amino acids long. CDR3 bases: TGTGCCAGCAGAGACCTCACCGGACGGGCCTACGAGCAGTACTTC. Protein sequence: CASRDLTGRAYEQYF.